This T cell receptor (beta chain) was identified in a study of monozygotic twins with inflammatory bowel disease. Germline lookup yields CDR1 MNHNY and CDR2 SVGAGI (reference sequence). The CDR3 sequence is 14 residues long. The TCR libraries each used total RNA (3500 ng per library). Two nested PCRs, of around 16 and 10 cycles, processed TCRalpha and TCRbeta cDNA. TCRdb processed the 5' RACE reads again and assigns one entry to each CDR3 protein, with no DNA. Its table lists more than 350,000 distinct CDR3 sequences. Comments on this clonotype: As yet, its antigen is unknown.

Overall study results and limits: Healthy co-twins, by inverse Simpson, had higher TCRbeta diversity than their siblings with IBD.

The J gene is TRBJ1-5, the V gene TRBV6-6; TCRdb names TRBD1, which stays unverified in the absence of DNA. The receptor was derived from a human donor with ulcerative colitis or Crohn's disease, or a healthy co-twin of an affected twin (not recorded which). The sample comprised blood. The CDR3 here is CASSQTGLNQPQHF.